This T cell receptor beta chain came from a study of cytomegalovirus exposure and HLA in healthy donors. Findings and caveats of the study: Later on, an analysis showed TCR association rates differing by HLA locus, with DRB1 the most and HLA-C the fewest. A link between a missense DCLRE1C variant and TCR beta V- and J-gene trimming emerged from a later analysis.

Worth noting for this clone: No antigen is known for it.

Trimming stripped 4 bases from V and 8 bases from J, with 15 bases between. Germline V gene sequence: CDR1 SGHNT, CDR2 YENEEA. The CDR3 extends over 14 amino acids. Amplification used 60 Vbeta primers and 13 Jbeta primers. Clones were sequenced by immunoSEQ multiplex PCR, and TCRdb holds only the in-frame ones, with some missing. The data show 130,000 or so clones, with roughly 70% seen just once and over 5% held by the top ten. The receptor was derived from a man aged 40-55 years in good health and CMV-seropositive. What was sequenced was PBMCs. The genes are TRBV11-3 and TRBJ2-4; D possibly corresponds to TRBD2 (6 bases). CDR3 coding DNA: TGTGCCAGCAGCTCCTCGTCTGGGGGGTACATTCAGTACTTC. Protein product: CASSSSSGGYIQYF.